This TCR beta chain appears in the sequencing data of a study of tumor-infiltrating lymphocytes in localized non-small cell lung cancer. Libraries were prepared by immunoSEQ multiplex PCR; TCRdb keeps only in-frame clonotypes and omits some of them. Of over 12,000 clones listed, approximately 80% are singletons. V trimming: 3 bases; J trimming: 2 bases; junction bases outside the gene matches: 4. Germline values: CDR1 MDHEN, CDR2 SYDVKM. There are 14 residues in the CDR3. The clonotype was recovered from a human donor with non-small cell lung cancer. This chain uses TRBV28 with TRBJ2-7, with 7 bases identical to TRBD1. What was sequenced was lung tumor tissue. For the CDR3, the DNA is TGTGCCAGCAGTTTCCCGGACAGGCCCTACGAGCAGTACTTC. Translation: CASSFPDRPYEQYF.